This entry concerns a single T cell receptor (beta chain). Profiled with immunoSEQ multiplex PCR; TCRdb holds only in-frame clones, not every one. The sample comprises about 220,000 clones, roughly 94% of which are singletons, and about 1.6% rests with the top ten. The CDR3 contains 16 residues. The V and J ends lost 4 bases and 2 bases respectively, with 15 bases between them. Per germline, CDR1 MGHDK and CDR2 SYGVNS. The sample originates from a study of control samples from healthy donors and cancer patients. The clonotype originates from a man in his fifties or sixties in good health. The V gene is TRBV25-1, the J gene TRBJ1-5; D is perhaps TRBD1 (5 bases). Sequencing was carried out using blood. The CDR3 DNA reads as TGTGCCAGCAGTGGAAGGACCCGAGGGGGCAATCAGCCCCAGCATTTT. This codes for CASSGRTRGGNQPQHF.